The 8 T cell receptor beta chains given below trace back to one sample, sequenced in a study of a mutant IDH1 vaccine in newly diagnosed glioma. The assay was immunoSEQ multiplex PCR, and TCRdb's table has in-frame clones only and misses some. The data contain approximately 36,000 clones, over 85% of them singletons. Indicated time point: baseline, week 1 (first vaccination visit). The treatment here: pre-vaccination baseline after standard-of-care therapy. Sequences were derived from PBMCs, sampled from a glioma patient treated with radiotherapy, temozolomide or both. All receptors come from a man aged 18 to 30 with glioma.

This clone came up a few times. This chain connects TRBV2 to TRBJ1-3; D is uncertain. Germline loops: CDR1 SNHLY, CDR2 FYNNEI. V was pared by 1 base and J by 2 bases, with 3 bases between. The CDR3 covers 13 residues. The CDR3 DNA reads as TGTGCCAGCAGTGAAGGTGCTGGAAACACCATATATTTT. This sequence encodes CASSEGAGNTIYF. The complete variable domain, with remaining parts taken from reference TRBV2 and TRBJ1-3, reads EPEVTQTPSHQVTQMGQEVILRCVPISNHLYFYWYRQILGQKVEFLVSFYNNEISEKSEIFDDQFSVERPDGSNFTLKIRSTKLEDSAMYFCASSEGAGNTIYFGEGSWLTVV.

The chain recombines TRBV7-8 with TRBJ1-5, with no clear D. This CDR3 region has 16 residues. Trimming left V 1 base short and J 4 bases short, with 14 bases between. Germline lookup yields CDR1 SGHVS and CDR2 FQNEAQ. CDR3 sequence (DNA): TGTGCCAGCAGCTTAGATAGTATAGGGAGGAATCAGCCCCAGCATTTT. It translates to CASSLDSIGRNQPQHF.

The CDR3 DNA follows: TGTGCCTGGATGGGGGGGGTGAACACTGAAGCTTTCTTT. Translating it yields CAWMGGVNTEAFF. The V and J genes are TRBV30 and TRBJ1-1, with D maybe TRBD1 (5 bases). The CDR3 runs 13 residues. Germline V gives CDR1 GTSNPN, CDR2 SVGIG (reference sequence). Trimming shortened V by 4 bases and J by 0 bases, and 9 bases separated the two germline ends.

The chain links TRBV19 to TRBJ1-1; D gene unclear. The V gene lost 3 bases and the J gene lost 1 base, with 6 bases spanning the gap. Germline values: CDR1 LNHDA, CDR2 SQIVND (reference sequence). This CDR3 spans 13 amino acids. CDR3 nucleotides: TGTGCCAGTAGTATGGAAGAGAACACTGAAGCTTTCTTT. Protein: CASSMEENTEAFF. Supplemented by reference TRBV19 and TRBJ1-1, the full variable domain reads DGGITQSPKYLFRKEGQNVTLSCEQNLNHDAMYWYRQDPGQGLRLIYYSQIVNDFQKGDIAEGYSVSREKKESFPLTVTSAQKNPTAFYLCASSMEENTEAFFGQGTRLTVV.

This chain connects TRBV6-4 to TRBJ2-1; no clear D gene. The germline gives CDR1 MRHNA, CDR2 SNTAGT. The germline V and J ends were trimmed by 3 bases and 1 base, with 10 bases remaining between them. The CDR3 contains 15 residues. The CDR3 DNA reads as TGTGCCAGCAGTGAGAAACCGGAATCCTACAATGAGCAGTTCTTC. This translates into CASSEKPESYNEQFF.

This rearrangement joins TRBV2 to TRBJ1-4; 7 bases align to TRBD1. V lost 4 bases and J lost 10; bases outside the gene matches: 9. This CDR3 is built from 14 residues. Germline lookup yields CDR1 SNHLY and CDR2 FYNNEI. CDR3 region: CASSAKGAGGKLFF. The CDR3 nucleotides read TGTGCCAGCAGTGCCAAGGGGGCAGGGGGAAAACTGTTTTTT.

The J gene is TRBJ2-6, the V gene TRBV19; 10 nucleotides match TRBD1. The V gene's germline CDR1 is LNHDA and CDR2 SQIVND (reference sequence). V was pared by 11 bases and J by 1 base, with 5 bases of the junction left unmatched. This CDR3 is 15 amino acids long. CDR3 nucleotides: TGTGCCGCCGGGACAGGGGAATCTGGGGCCAACGTCCTGACTTTC. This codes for CAAGTGESGANVLTF.

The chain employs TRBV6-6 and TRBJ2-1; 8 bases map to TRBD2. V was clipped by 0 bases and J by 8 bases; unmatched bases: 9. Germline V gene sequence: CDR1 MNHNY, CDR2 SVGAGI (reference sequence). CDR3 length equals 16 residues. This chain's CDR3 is CASSYSGAGVLDEQFF. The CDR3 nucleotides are TGTGCCAGCAGTTACTCGGGAGCGGGAGTGTTGGATGAGCAGTTCTTC.